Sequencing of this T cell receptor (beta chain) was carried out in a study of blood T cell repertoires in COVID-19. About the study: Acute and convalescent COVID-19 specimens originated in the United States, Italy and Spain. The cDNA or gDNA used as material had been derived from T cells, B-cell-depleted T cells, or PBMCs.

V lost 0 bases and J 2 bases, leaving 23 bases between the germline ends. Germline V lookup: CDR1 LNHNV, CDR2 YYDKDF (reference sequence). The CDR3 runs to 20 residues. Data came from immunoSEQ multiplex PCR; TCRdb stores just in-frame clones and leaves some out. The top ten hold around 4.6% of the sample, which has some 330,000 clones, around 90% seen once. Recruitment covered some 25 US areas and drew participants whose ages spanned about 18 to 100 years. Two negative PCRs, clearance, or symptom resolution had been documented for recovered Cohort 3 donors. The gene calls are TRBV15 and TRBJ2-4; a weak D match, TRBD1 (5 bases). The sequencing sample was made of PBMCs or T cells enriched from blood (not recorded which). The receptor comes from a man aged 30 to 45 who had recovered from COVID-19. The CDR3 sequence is CATSRDHFPQGPQPKNIQYF. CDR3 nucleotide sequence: TGTGCCACCAGCAGAGATCATTTCCCCCAGGGCCCACAACCCAAAAACATTCAGTACTTC. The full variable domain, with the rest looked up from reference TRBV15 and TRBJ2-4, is DAMVIQNPRYQVTQFGKPVTLSCSQTLNHNVMYWYQQKSSQAPKLLFHYYDKDFNNEADTPDNFQSRRPNTSFCFLDIRSPGLGDTAMYLCATSRDHFPQGPQPKNIQYFGAGTRLSVL.